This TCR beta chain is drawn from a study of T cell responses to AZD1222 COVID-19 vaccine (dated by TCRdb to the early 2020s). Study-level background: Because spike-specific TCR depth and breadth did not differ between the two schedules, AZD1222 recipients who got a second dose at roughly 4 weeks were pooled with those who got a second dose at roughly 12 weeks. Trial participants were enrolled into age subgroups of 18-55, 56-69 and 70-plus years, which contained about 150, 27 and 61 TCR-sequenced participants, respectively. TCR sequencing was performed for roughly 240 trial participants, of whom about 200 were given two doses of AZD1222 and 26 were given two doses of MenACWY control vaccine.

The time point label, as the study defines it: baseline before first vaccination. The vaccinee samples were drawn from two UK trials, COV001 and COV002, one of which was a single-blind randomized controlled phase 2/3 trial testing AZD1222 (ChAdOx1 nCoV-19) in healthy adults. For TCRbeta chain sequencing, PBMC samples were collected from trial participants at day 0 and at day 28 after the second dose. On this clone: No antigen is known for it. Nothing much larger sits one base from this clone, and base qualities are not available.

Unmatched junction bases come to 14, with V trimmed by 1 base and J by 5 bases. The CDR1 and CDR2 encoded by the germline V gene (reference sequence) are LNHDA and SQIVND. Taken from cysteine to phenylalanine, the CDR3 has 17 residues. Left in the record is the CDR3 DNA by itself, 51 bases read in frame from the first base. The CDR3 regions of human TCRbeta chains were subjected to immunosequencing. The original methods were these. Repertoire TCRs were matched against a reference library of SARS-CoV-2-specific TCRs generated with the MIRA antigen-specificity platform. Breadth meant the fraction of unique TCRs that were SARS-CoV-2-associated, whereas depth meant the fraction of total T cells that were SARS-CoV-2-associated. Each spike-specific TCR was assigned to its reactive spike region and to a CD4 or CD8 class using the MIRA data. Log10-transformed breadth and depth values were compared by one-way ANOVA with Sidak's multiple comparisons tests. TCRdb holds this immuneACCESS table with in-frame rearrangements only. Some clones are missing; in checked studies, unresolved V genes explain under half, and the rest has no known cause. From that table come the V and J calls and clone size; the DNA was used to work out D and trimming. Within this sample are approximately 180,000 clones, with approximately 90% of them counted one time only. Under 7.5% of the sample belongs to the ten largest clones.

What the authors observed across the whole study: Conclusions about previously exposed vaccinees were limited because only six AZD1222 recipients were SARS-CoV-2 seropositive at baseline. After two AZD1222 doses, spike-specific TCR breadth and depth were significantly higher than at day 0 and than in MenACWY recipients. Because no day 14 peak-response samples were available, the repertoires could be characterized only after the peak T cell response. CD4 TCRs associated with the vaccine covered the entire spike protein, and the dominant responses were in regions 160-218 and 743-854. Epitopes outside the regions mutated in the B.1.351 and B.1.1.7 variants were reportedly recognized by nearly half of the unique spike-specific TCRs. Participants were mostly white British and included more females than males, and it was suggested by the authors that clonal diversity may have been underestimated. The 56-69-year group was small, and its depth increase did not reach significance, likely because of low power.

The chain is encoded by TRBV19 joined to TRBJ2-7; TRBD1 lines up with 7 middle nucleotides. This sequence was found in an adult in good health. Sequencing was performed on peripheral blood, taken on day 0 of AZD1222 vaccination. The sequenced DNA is TGTGCCAGTAGTATAGTCGCAGGGGGTCCCTTTTCGAACGAGCAGTACTTC. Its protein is CASSIVAGGPFSNEQYF.